One and the same sample provided the 5 T cell receptor beta chains below, sequenced in a study of blood T cell repertoires in COVID-19. Measured with immunoSEQ multiplex PCR; TCRdb has only the in-frame clones, and not every one. The repertoire holds about 78,000 clones, more than 75% seen once, with less than 5% in the top ten. Source material: peripheral blood. These receptors were taken from a man between 50 and 59 years old with active or convalescent COVID-19.

The chain links TRBV4-1 to TRBJ2-7; TRBD1 agrees at 7 bases. The V gene end was trimmed by 3 bases and the J gene end by 4 bases; junction bases not matched to a gene: 15. The CDR3 contains 17 residues. Germline V gene lookup returns CDR1 MGHRA and CDR2 YSYEKL. The chain's CDR3 is CASSHPPGSQGVYEQYF. Written as DNA, the CDR3 is TGCGCCAGCAGCCATCCCCCCGGCTCGCAGGGGGTTTACGAGCAGTACTTC.

This clone was seen once. This rearrangement joins TRBV28 to TRBJ2-3; no clear D. Deletions cut 4 bases from V and 6 bases from J, with 8 bases between. This CDR3 spans 12 amino acids. The germline CDR1 and CDR2 sequences are MDHEN and SYDVKM. CDR3 DNA sequence: TGTGCCAGCAGTTCCTCCTCGGATACGCAGTATTTT. Protein product: CASSSSSDTQYF.

The chain combines TRBV7-9 with TRBJ2-5; TRBD2 agrees at 12 bases. Germline assignment: CDR1 SEHNR and CDR2 FQNEAQ (reference sequence). Losses at the gene ends were 0 bases for V and 4 bases for J; bases not matched to a gene: 3. The CDR3 has 16 residues. The CDR3 loop is CASSLALAGGRETQYF. CDR3 sequence (DNA): TGTGCCAGCAGCTTAGCTCTAGCGGGGGGGCGAGAGACCCAGTACTTC.

The V and J genes are TRBV7-2 and TRBJ1-4; 10 positions match TRBD1. In germline, CDR1 is SGHTA, CDR2 FQGNSA. V was clipped by 3 bases and J by 7 bases; unmatched bases: 5. The CDR3 is 15 amino acids. CDR3 loop: CASSFDRGRFEKLFF. The CDR3 nucleotides are TGTGCCAGCAGCTTCGACAGGGGGCGCTTTGAAAAACTGTTTTTT.

The V and J genes are TRBV7-9 and TRBJ1-1; D may be TRBD1 (5 bases). CDR1 is SEHNR, CDR2 FQNEAQ, per germline (reference sequence). The CDR3 runs 12 residues. Trimming took off 6 bases at V and 6 bases at J, with 11 bases between the two ends. In nucleotides, the CDR3 is TGTGCCAGCAGTCAGACAGCTCCTGAAGCTTTCTTT. This gives the protein CASSQTAPEAFF.